This T cell receptor beta chain stems from a study of blood T cell repertoires in COVID-19. Study summary: Some COVID-19 samples were acute and others convalescent; all came from the United States, Italy and Spain. PBMCs, B-cell-depleted T cells, or T cells were the source of the cDNA or gDNA that made up the material.

Between the trimmed V and J ends, which lost 5 bases and 4 bases, there was a span of 15 bases. This CDR3 comprises 15 residues. Germline V gives CDR1 MNHNY, CDR2 SVGAGI (reference sequence). Original processing methods: Counts of nucleated cells, estimated from reference gene primer amplification, were obtained. Clones were sequenced by immunoSEQ multiplex PCR, and TCRdb holds only the in-frame ones, with some missing. From that table come the V and J calls and clone size; the DNA was used to work out D and trimming. The sample records about 98,000 clones, 82% being singletons. The sample holds a few counts of this clone.

This sequence originates from a man older than 75 with acute or convalescent COVID-19. J is TRBJ1-5 and V is TRBV6-6, with D perhaps matching TRBD1 (6 bases). Sequencing was carried out using peripheral blood. The CDR3 reads CASSPRDTLNQPQHF. In DNA, the CDR3 is TGTGCCAGCAGTCCGAGGGACACCCTAAATCAGCCCCAGCATTTT.